Listed below are T cell receptor beta chains from one sample, sequenced in a study of a mutant IDH1 vaccine in newly diagnosed glioma. Libraries were prepared by immunoSEQ multiplex PCR; TCRdb keeps only in-frame clonotypes and omits some of them. Here the sample spans under 40,000 clones, roughly three quarters being singletons. These receptors' targets are unknown. Sequences were derived from PBMCs, sampled from a glioma patient whose treatment included an IDH1 peptide vaccine. The receptors stem from a woman between 40 and 50 years old with glioma. The CDR3 runs from the conserved cysteine through the conserved F or W. A D gene is named only where the DNA matches it firmly. Expanded clones are given a class, and other clones once, few, many or no size at all.

J gene | D gene | V gene | clone size | CDR3 DNA | CDR3 protein
TRBJ2-7 | - | TRBV2 | - | TGTGCCAGCAGCGGATACGAGCAGTACTTC | CASSGYEQYF
TRBJ2-3 | - | TRBV12-5 | - | TGTGCTAGTGCCATACAGGGGGAGGGCCCGAGGGAAACGCAGTATTTT | CASAIQGEGPRETQYF
TRBJ1-1 | TRBD1 | TRBV6-5 | - | TGTGCCAGCAGTTATGGACAGGGAAGGACTGAAGCTTTCTTT | CASSYGQGRTEAFF
TRBJ1-4 | - | TRBV30 | once | TGTGCCTGGACAACCAGTGAAAAACTGTTTTTT | CAWTTSEKLFF
TRBJ1-1 | TRBD1 | TRBV7-2 | - | TGTGCCAGCAGCTTCAGACAGGGCCCTAACACTGAAGCTTTCTTT | CASSFRQGPNTEAFF
TRBJ1-4 | TRBD1 | TRBV5-5 | few | TGTGCCAGCAGCCCCGACAGGGGAGGGGAAAAACTGTTTTTT | CASSPDRGGEKLFF
TRBJ1-2 | - | TRBV13 | - | TGTGCCAGCAGCTTAGCACCCGTGGACTGCTATGGCTACACCTTC | CASSLAPVDCYGYTF
TRBJ2-1 | - | TRBV29-1 | few | TGCAGCGGTATAACAGGTGACGGTTATAATGAGCAGTTCTTC | CSGITGDGYNEQFF
TRBJ1-1 | - | TRBV30 | - | TGTGCCTGGAGTGTAACCCAGGCCCACACTGAAGCTTTCTTT | CAWSVTQAHTEAFF
TRBJ1-2 | - | TRBV18 | - | TGTGCCAGCTCACCAAAAACAGAGTATGGCTACACCTTC | CASSPKTEYGYTF
TRBJ2-4 | TRBD2 | TRBV7-2 | - | TGTGCCAGCAGCCGTAGCGGGGGAGAAAACATTCAGTACTTC | CASSRSGGENIQYF
TRBJ1-1 | - | TRBV19 | - | TGTGCCAGTAGTGATTGGGGGGGCCCGACGAACACTGAAGCTTTCTTT | CASSDWGGPTNTEAFF
TRBJ2-3 | - | TRBV14 | once | TGTGCCAGCAGTCGGCAGACGGTCACAGATACGCAGTATTTT | CASSRQTVTDTQYF
TRBJ2-1 | TRBD1 | TRBV5-1 | - | TGCGCCAGCAGCCCCGGACAGGGGGAGAAGTTCTTC | CASSPGQGEKFF
TRBJ2-1 | TRBD1 | TRBV10-3 | - | TGTGCCATCAGTGAAAGACAGGGGGCGGGATACAATGAGCAGTTCTTC | CAISERQGAGYNEQFF
TRBJ1-2 | - | TRBV6-5 | - | TGTGCCAGCAGTCCCATTGACAGGTCCTATGGCTACACCTTC | CASSPIDRSYGYTF
TRBJ2-2 | - | TRBV6-6 | - | TGTGCCAGCAGTTACTCGCGGTTTCCGAACACCGGGGAGCTGTTTTTT | CASSYSRFPNTGELFF
TRBJ2-5 | - | TRBV25-1 | - | TGTGCCAGCAGTGAATGGTTAAAAGAGACCCAGTACTTC | CASSEWLKETQYF
TRBJ2-1 | TRBD2 | TRBV5-1 | - | TGCGCCAGCAGCTTTTACGGGACTAACAATGAGCAGTTCTTC | CASSFYGTNNEQFF
TRBJ1-2 | TRBD1 | TRBV27 | - | TGTGCCAGCTCCGGGACAGGGAGCTCCTATGGCTACACCTTC | CASSGTGSSYGYTF
TRBJ2-5 | - | TRBV5-4 | once | TGTGCCAGCAGCTTGGCCGGAGGGCTTCAAGAGACCCAGTACTTC | CASSLAGGLQETQYF
TRBJ1-2 | TRBD1 | TRBV9 | - | TGTGCCAGCAGCGTAGGAGACAGGGCCTATGGCTACACCTTC | CASSVGDRAYGYTF
TRBJ2-3 | TRBD2 | TRBV2 | - | TGTGCCAGCAGTGGGACTAGCGGGGGCACGTCAGATACGCAGTATTTT | CASSGTSGGTSDTQYF
TRBJ2-6 | - | TRBV30 | - | TGTGCCTGGAGAACATCTGGGGCCAACGTCCTGACTTTC | CAWRTSGANVLTF
TRBJ1-1 | - | TRBV29-1 | - | TGCAGCGTTGAGGGCAGTGTGGGTACTGAAGCTTTCTTT | CSVEGSVGTEAFF
TRBJ2-7 | - | TRBV11-2 | - | TGTGCCAGCAGCTTAAGGCGGGAATCCTCCTACGAGCAGTACTTC | CASSLRRESSYEQYF
TRBJ2-1 | - | TRBV7-9 | - | TGTGCCAGCAGCTTACTTGCGGGGGCGGGTAACAATGAGCAGTTCTTC | CASSLLAGAGNNEQFF
TRBJ1-1 | - | TRBV7-9 | - | TGTGCCAGCAGCTTATTAATTTACACTGAAGCTTTCTTT | CASSLLIYTEAFF
TRBJ1-1 | TRBD1 | TRBV27 | once | TGTGCCAGCAGCCGGACAGGGGTGGTTGAAGCTTTCTTT | CASSRTGVVEAFF
TRBJ2-3 | - | TRBV5-4 | - | TGTGCCAGCAGCTTGTTTAGCACAGATACGCAGTATTTT | CASSLFSTDTQYF
TRBJ1-5 | - | TRBV7-8 | medium-sized | TGTGCCAGCAGCGGGGGTAGGAATCAGCCCCAGCATTTT | CASSGGRNQPQHF
TRBJ2-7 | - | TRBV5-6 | - | TGTGCCAGCAGCTCGACGGCCTACGAGCAGTACTTC | CASSSTAYEQYF
TRBJ2-2 | - | TRBV5-1 | - | TGCGCCAGCAGCTTGGTGGGGGCCCCGAACACCGGGGAGCTGTTTTTT | CASSLVGAPNTGELFF
TRBJ1-1 | - | TRBV14 | - | TGTGCCAGCAGCCAAGTTGGGGGGCAGGCTGAAGCTTTCTTT | CASSQVGGQAEAFF
TRBJ1-2 | - | TRBV6-5 | - | TGTGCCAGCAGTTACTCGAGGGACGCCAACTATGGCTACACCTTC | CASSYSRDANYGYTF
TRBJ1-6 | TRBD1 | TRBV5-5 | - | TGTGCCAGCAGCTCTTACAGGGGATCCTATAATTCACCCCTCCACTTT | CASSSYRGSYNSPLHF
TRBJ1-2 | TRBD1 | TRBV27 | - | TGTGCCAGCAGTTTGGGGCCAGGGGGCTATGGCTACACCTTC | CASSLGPGGYGYTF
TRBJ1-4 | - | TRBV27 | medium-sized | TGTGCCAGCAGTTTCGGGACGGGCAGACCCGAAAAACTGTTTTTT | CASSFGTGRPEKLFF